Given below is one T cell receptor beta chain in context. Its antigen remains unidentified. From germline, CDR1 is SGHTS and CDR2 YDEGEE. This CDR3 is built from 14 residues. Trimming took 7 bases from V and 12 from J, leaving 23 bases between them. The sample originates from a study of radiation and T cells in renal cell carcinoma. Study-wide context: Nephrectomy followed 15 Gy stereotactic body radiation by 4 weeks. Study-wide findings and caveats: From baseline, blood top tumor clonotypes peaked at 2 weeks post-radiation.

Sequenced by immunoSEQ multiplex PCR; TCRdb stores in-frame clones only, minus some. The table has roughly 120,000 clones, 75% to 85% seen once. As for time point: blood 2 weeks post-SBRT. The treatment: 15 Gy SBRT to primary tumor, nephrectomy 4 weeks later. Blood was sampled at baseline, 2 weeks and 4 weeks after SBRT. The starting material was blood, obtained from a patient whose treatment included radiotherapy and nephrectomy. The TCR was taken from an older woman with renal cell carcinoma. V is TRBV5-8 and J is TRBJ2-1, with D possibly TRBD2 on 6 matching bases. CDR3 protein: CASGRDSPQRPQFF. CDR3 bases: TGTGCCAGCGGCCGGGACTCGCCCCAGAGACCGCAGTTCTTC.